This T cell receptor (beta chain) was retrieved from a study of cytomegalovirus exposure and HLA in healthy donors. The CDR3 contains 14 residues. Germline CDR1 reads MNHNS; CDR2 reads SASEGT. The germline V and J ends were trimmed by 10 bases and 0 bases, with 12 bases remaining between them. 60 Vbeta and 13 Jbeta primers were used in PCR. Clones were read by immunoSEQ multiplex PCR, and TCRdb kept only the in-frame ones, dropping some. The sample table includes about 120,000 clones. The sequence was collected from a man younger than 35 in good health and CMV-seronegative. The J gene is TRBJ1-4, the V gene TRBV6-1, with unresolved D. Sequenced material: PBMCs. The CDR3 is CAIPDMATNEKLFF. In DNA form, the CDR3 reads TGTGCCATCCCAGACATGGCAACTAATGAAAAACTGTTTTTT.